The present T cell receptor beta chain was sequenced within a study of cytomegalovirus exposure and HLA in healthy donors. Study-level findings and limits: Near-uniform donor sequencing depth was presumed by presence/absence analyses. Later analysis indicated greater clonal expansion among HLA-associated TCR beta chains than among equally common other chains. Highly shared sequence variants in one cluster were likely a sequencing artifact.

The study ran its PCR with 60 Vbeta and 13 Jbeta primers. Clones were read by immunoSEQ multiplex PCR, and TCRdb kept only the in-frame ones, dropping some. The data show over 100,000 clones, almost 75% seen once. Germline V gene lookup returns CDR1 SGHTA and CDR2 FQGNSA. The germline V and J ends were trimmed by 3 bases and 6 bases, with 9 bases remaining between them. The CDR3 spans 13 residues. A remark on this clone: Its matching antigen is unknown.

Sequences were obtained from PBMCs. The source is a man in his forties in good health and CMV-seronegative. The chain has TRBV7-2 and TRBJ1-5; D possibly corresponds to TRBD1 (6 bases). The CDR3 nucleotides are TGTGCCAGCAGCTTCAGGGGTCGTCAGCCCCAGCATTTT. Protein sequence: CASSFRGRQPQHF.